This is a list of T cell receptor beta chains from one sample in a study of blood T cell repertoires in COVID-19. Generated by immunoSEQ multiplex PCR, the TCRdb table keeps only in-frame clones and is missing some. The sample includes approximately 300,000 clones, 75% to 90% of them seen just once. The specimen sequenced was peripheral blood. The receptors originated from a woman aged 50 to 65 with COVID-19, enrolled during active disease. Both conserved end residues are part of each CDR3. The D gene is left open where the match is weak. Expanded clones are given a class, and other clones once, few, many or no size at all.

>-|-|TRBJ1-3|TRBV6-2/TRBV6-3
TGTGCCAGCAGTGACCTACAGGGCTACGCTGGAAACACCATATATTTT
CASSDLQGYAGNTIYF
>TRBD1|once|TRBJ1-3|TRBV3-1/TRBV3-2
TGTGCCAGCAGCCAAGGGACAGGGGGCAACACCATATATTTT
CASSQGTGGNTIYF
>-|-|TRBJ2-1|TRBV27
TGTGCCAGCAGCCCGGTTACTTACAATGAGCAGTTCTTC
CASSPVTYNEQFF
>TRBD1|-|TRBJ2-7|TRBV10-1
TGCGCCAGCAGTGCTTCCGGGACAGGGTCCTACGAGCAGTACTTC
CASSASGTGSYEQYF
>TRBD1|-|TRBJ1-1|TRBV2
TGTGCCAGCAGTGTGGACAGGGTCACTGAAGCTTTCTTT
CASSVDRVTEAFF
>-|-|TRBJ2-1|TRBV7-5
TGTGTCAGAAGCTATGAGCGGGAGGTTTGCAATGAGCAGTTCTTC
CVRSYEREVCNEQFF
>-|-|TRBJ1-3|TRBV3-1/TRBV3-2
TGTGCCAGCAGCCCCGTAGGAAACACCATATATTTT
CASSPVGNTIYF
>TRBD1|-|TRBJ1-4|TRBV5-1
TGCGCCAGCAGCTTGGGACAGGGGAGTCCTAATGAAAAACTGTTTTTT
CASSLGQGSPNEKLFF
>-|-|TRBJ1-1|TRBV7-2
TGTGCCAGCAGCTTAGGGTCCAACGGGAACACTGAAGTTTTCTTT
CASSLGSNGNTEVFF
>TRBD1|-|TRBJ1-1|TRBV11-2
TGTGCCAGCAGCCTAACCCGGACAGGGATCCTAGGAGCTTTCTTT
CASSLTRTGILGAFF
>-|-|TRBJ2-3|TRBV5-6
TGTGCCAGCAGCCTTCCCGATAGGAGGGCAGATACGCAGTATTTT
CASSLPDRRADTQYF
>-|-|TRBJ1-2|TRBV6-5
TGTGCCATTTCGGATGCCCGAGGGGGTGGCTACACCTTC
CAISDARGGGYTF
>TRBD1|-|TRBJ2-2|TRBV5-1
TGCGCCAGCAGCTACACAGGGGGCGCCGGCACCGGGGAGCTGTTTTTT
CASSYTGGAGTGELFF
>-|-|TRBJ1-2|TRBV7-9
TGTGCCAGCAGCTTAGGCGACAGGCCCAACTATGGCTACACCTTC
CASSLGDRPNYGYTF
>-|-|TRBJ2-7|TRBV7-2
TGTGCCAGCAGCTTAGAGGCCCGGGTGGTCTACGAGCAGTACTTC
CASSLEARVVYEQYF
>-|-|TRBJ1-4|TRBV5-1
TGCGCCAGCAGCTTGGTTCAGGGCAGTCGGGAAAAACTGTTTTTT
CASSLVQGSREKLFF
>-|-|TRBJ2-1|TRBV14
TGTGCCAGCAGCCAAGATTCCCAGGGTTGGGGTGAGCAGTTCTTC
CASSQDSQGWGEQFF
>-|-|TRBJ2-5|TRBV6-5
TGTGCCAGCGGGGGCGGACAAGAGACCCAGTACTTC
CASGGGQETQYF
>-|-|TRBJ1-5|TRBV3-1/TRBV3-2
TGTGCCAGCAGCCCTCAGGGGTTGTATCAGCCCCAGCATTTT
CASSPQGLYQPQHF
>-|many|TRBJ2-7|TRBV5-1
TGCGCCAGCAGCCCCGAACAGGGTTTGATGACTTTTGAGCAGTACTTC
CASSPEQGLMTFEQYF
>TRBD1|-|TRBJ2-1|TRBV30
TGTGCCTGGAGTGTTTACCAGGGACAGAGGAGAAAAGCGAATTCCAATGAGCAGTTCTTC
CAWSVYQGQRRKANSNEQFF
>-|-|TRBJ2-3|TRBV5-4
TGTGCCAGCAGCACTACTAGCTCTAGCACAGATACGCAGTATTTT
CASSTTSSSTDTQYF
>TRBD1|-|TRBJ2-7|TRBV11-2
TGTGCCAGCAGCTTAGAGCAGGGGGATATCTACGAGCAGTACTTC
CASSLEQGDIYEQYF
>TRBD1|-|TRBJ2-7|TRBV18
TGTGCCAGCTCACCACTTGGGACAGGGGTCACCTACGAGCAGTACTTC
CASSPLGTGVTYEQYF
>-|-|TRBJ2-7|TRBV7-9
TGTGCCAGCAGCTTAGGGGCTGTTTACGAGCAGTACTTC
CASSLGAVYEQYF
>-|-|TRBJ1-2|TRBV3-1/TRBV3-2
TGTGCCAGCAGCCAAGATCTGACTCTGGAGTTCTATGGCTACACCTTC
CASSQDLTLEFYGYTF
>-|once|TRBJ2-3|TRBV1
TGCACCAGCAGCCACCCCAAGATAGTAACACGGGTGGAAGATACGCAGTATTTT
CTSSHPKIVTRVEDTQYF
>-|-|TRBJ1-5|TRBV10-1
TGCGCCAGCAGTGACGGGAGGATCAGCAATCAGCCCCAGCATTTT
CASSDGRISNQPQHF
>-|-|TRBJ2-1|TRBV11-2
TGTGCCAGCAGCTTCTCTACCACCCACTCCTACAATGAGCAGTTCTTC
CASSFSTTHSYNEQFF
>-|-|TRBJ1-2|TRBV5-1
TGCGCCAGCAGCGAGGGTACAGGGCAGGGTGGCTACACCTTC
CASSEGTGQGGYTF
>TRBD1|few|TRBJ1-1|TRBV7-9
TGTGCCAGCAGCTTACTAACAGGGGACACTGAAGCTTTCTTT
CASSLLTGDTEAFF
>-|-|TRBJ1-1|TRBV6-6
TGTGCCAGCAGTTACTCCCGGACAGTGAACACTGAAGCTTTCTTT
CASSYSRTVNTEAFF
>-|-|TRBJ1-6|TRBV7-2
TGTGCCAGCAGCTTAGGTGGGGCAAGGTCACCCCTCCACTTT
CASSLGGARSPLHF
>-|-|TRBJ2-5|TRBV30
TGTGCCTGGAGTGGGGCCCAAGAGACCCAGTACTTC
CAWSGAQETQYF
>TRBD2|-|TRBJ2-1|TRBV7-7
TGTGCCAGCAGCTCGACTAGCGGGCCCTACAATGAGCAGTTCTTC
CASSSTSGPYNEQFF